The 13 T cell receptor beta chains reported below all come from one sample, sequenced in a study of blood T cell repertoires in COVID-19. Sequencing used immunoSEQ multiplex PCR; TCRdb keeps in-frame clones, though not all of them. The sample gives about 200,000 clones, approximately 78% of which show up once; 5.2% is in the top ten. Sequencing was performed on peripheral blood. These receptors all come from a woman in her 70s with COVID-19, enrolled during active disease.

This sequence joins TRBV9 and TRBJ2-2; 11 bases align to TRBD2. The CDR3 has 15 amino acids. The V gene's germline CDR1 is SGDLS and CDR2 YYNGEE. The junction had 3 bases not matched to a gene; V was cut back by 6 bases and J by 2 bases. CDR3 sequence (DNA): TGTGCCAGCACTAGCGGGAGGAGTAACACCGGGGAGCTGTTTTTT. This sequence encodes CASTSGRSNTGELFF.

The chain combines TRBV30 with TRBJ2-3, with D possibly TRBD2 on 6 matching bases. The length of the CDR3 is 14 residues. The germline V and J ends were trimmed by 5 bases and 2 bases, with 14 bases remaining between them. CDR1 and CDR2 (germline): GTSNPN, SVGIG (reference sequence). The CDR3 loop is CAWGPGLNTDTQYF. The CDR3 DNA reads TGTGCCTGGGGTCCGGGACTGAACACAGATACGCAGTATTTT.

Only one count was recorded for this clone. This chain connects TRBV6-5 to TRBJ1-1, with 8 positions matching TRBD1. This CDR3 is 13 amino acids long. The V segment lost 5 bases and the J segment 7 bases; nucleotides outside the gene matches: 6. Per the germline V gene, CDR1 is MNHEY and CDR2 is SVGAGI. The CDR3 coding sequence is TGTGCCAGCAGTCAATACGGACAGGGTGAAGCTTTCTTT. It encodes CASSQYGQGEAFF.

The genes are TRBV2 and TRBJ1-2; 8 bases match TRBD1. The CDR3 is 16 amino acids. The germline CDR1 and CDR2 sequences are SNHLY and FYNNEI. Trimming took 3 bases from V and 3 from J; bases not matched to a gene: 9. CDR3 nucleotide sequence: TGTGCCAGCAGTGACCTTGAGGCAGGGGGCTACTATGGCTACACCTTC. The encoded protein is CASSDLEAGGYYGYTF.

V and J are TRBV10-3 and TRBJ1-4; D may be TRBD1 (5 bases). CDR1 is ENHRY and CDR2 is SYGVKD in the germline V gene. The CDR3 contains 17 residues. Between the trimmed V and J ends, which lost 3 bases and 11 bases, there was a span of 25 bases. The chain's CDR3 is CAISDGGTTPVMRKLFF. The CDR3 DNA reads as TGTGCCATCAGTGACGGGGGGACCACACCAGTAATGAGGAAACTGTTTTTT.

This clone showed up just a few times. The V and J genes are TRBV28 and TRBJ1-4; D gene uncertain. CDR1 and CDR2 from the germline V gene are MDHEN and SYDVKM. Trimming left V 6 bases short and J 11 bases short, with 16 bases between. CDR3 size: 13 residues. The DNA of the CDR3 is TGTGCCAGCAGGGATGACGCCCCGGGTAAACTGTTTTTT. This encodes CASRDDAPGKLFF.

The chain recombines TRBV5-6 with TRBJ2-3, with a weak D call TRBD2 (6 bases). The V gene's germline CDR1 is SGHDT and CDR2 YYEEEE. With 4 bases removed from V and 0 bases from J, the gap between germline ends came to 12 bases. This CDR3 is 15 amino acids long. The CDR3 DNA reads TGTGCCAGCAGCCCGAGACGGGGGAGCACAGATACGCAGTATTTT. Translation: CASSPRRGSTDTQYF.

The chain combines TRBV28 with TRBJ1-1; 7 bases fit TRBD1. CDR1 and CDR2 from the germline V gene are MDHEN and SYDVKM. Trimming at V came to 1 base and at J to 1 base, leaving 9 bases not matched to a gene. This CDR3 is 17 amino acids long. The CDR3 protein is CASSLYVTGMRNTEAFF. The DNA of the CDR3 is TGTGCCAGCAGTTTATACGTGACAGGGATGAGGAACACTGAAGCTTTCTTT.

The chain uses TRBV7-3 and TRBJ2-1, with 16 positions matching TRBD2. Germline V gene data show CDR1 as SGHTA and CDR2 as FQGTGA. The trim removed 5 bases at V and 9 bases at J, leaving 13 bases unmatched. This CDR3 is built from 18 residues. DNA of the CDR3: TGTGCCAGCAGCCCGTTTCATAAGGGACTAGCGGGAGGGTTTGAGCAGTTCTTC. Amino acid sequence: CASSPFHKGLAGGFEQFF.

This rearrangement joins TRBV29-1 to TRBJ2-1, with 11 positions matching TRBD2. The CDR3 runs 13 residues. The ends lost 7 bases at V and 7 bases at J; junction bases unmatched: 6. Germline V gives CDR1 SQVTM, CDR2 ANQGSEA. The CDR3 loop reads CSALAGVANEQFF. The DNA for the CDR3 is TGCAGCGCACTAGCGGGAGTAGCGAATGAGCAGTTCTTC.

Regarding this clone: Possible read error: a much larger clone is one base away. The genes are TRBV2 and TRBJ2-7, with unresolved D. The V end lost 6 bases, the J end lost 2 bases, and 5 bases lay between the germline ends. The length of the CDR3 is 11 residues. The germline V gene encodes CDR1 SNHLY and CDR2 FYNNEI. CDR3 bases: TGTGCCAGCAGCCAGACCTACGAGCAGTACTTC. Encoded protein: CASSQTYEQYF.

On this clone itself: The same CDR3 is also encoded by other DNA sequences in this sample. The chain employs TRBV19 and TRBJ1-1; no clear D gene. Germline V gene sequence: CDR1 LNHDA, CDR2 SQIVND (reference sequence). This CDR3 contains 14 residues. V lost 2 bases, J lost 0 bases, and 7 bases lay in between. The CDR3 loop is CASSITGMNTEAFF. CDR3 bases: TGTGCCAGTAGTATAACCGGGATGAACACTGAAGCTTTCTTT.

V usage is TRBV18 and J usage is TRBJ2-2; D might be TRBD1 (5 bases). This CDR3 is 13 amino acids long. V gave up 2 bases and J gave up 4 bases, with 5 bases separating them. Looked up from germline, CDR1 is KGHSH and CDR2 is LQKENI. The CDR3 DNA reads TGTGCCAGCTCACCAGACAGCACCGGGGAGCTGTTTTTT. It yields the protein CASSPDSTGELFF.